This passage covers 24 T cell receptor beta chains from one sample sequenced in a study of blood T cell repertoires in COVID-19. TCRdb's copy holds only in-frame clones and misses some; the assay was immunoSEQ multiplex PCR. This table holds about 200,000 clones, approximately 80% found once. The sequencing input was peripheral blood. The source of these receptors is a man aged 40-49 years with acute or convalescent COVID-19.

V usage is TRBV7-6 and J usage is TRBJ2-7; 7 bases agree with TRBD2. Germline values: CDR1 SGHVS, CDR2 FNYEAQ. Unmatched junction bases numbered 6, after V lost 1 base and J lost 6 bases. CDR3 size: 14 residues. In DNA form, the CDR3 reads TGTGCCAGCAGCTTAGGACGCGCGGGGGTCGAGCAGTACTTC. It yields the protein CASSLGRAGVEQYF.

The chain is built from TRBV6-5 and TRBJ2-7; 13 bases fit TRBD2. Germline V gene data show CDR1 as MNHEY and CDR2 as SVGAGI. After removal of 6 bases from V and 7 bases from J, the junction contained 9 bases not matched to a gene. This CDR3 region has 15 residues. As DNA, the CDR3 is TGTGCCAGCAGACGGGGACTAGCGGGAACTAAGGAGCAGTACTTC. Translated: CASRRGLAGTKEQYF.

The CDR3 spells CAIDTGGDNSPLHF. The CDR3 bases are TGTGCCATTGATACAGGGGGTGATAATTCACCCCTCCACTTT. The rearrangement uses TRBV28 and TRBJ1-6; the match to TRBD1 covers 8 bases. In germline, CDR1 is MDHEN, CDR2 SYDVKM. The CDR3 contains 14 residues. Trimming cost V 10 bases and J 5 bases; bases outside gene matches: 7.

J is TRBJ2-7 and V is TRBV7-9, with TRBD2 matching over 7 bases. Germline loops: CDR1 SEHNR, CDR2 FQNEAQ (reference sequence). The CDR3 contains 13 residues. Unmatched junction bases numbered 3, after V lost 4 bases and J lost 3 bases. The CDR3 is CASSSGGIYEQYF. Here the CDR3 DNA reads TGTGCCAGCAGCTCGGGGGGAATCTACGAGCAGTACTTC.

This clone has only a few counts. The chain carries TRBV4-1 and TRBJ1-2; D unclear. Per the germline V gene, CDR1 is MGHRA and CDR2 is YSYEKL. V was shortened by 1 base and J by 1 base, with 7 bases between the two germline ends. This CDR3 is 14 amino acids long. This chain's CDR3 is CASSQVLFNYGYTF. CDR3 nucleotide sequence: TGCGCCAGCAGCCAAGTCCTTTTTAACTATGGCTACACCTTC.

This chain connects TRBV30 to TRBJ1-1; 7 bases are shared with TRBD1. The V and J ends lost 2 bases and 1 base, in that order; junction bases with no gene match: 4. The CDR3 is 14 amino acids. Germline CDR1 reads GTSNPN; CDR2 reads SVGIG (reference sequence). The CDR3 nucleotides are TGTGCCTGGAGTCTGGGACAGACGAACACTGAAGCTTTCTTT. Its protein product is CAWSLGQTNTEAFF.

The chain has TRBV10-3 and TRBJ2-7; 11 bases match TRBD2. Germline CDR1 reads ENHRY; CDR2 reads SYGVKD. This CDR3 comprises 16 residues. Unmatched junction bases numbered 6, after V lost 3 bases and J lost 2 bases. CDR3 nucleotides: TGTGCCATCAGTGACTCCGGGACTAGCGGTACCTACGAGCAGTACTTC. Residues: CAISDSGTSGTYEQYF.

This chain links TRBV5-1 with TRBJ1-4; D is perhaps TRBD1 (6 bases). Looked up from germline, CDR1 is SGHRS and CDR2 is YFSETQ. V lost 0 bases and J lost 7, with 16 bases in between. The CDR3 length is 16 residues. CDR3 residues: CASSLEFGGMGEKLFF. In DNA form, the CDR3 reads TGCGCCAGCAGCTTGGAATTTGGGGGCATGGGTGAAAAACTGTTTTTT.

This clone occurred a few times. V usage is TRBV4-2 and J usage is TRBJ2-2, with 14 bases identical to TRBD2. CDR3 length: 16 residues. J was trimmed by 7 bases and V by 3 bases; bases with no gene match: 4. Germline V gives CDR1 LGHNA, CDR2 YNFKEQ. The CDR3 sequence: CASSQGLAGEGGELFF. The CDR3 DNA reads TGTGCCAGCAGCCAGGGACTAGCGGGAGAGGGCGGGGAGCTGTTTTTT.

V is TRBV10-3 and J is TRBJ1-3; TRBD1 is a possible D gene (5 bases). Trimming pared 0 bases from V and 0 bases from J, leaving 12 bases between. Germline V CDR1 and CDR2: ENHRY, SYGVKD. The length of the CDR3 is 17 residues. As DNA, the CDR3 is TGTGCCATCAGTGAGTCCCCCCAGGGCTTCTCTGGAAACACCATATATTTT. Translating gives CAISESPQGFSGNTIYF.

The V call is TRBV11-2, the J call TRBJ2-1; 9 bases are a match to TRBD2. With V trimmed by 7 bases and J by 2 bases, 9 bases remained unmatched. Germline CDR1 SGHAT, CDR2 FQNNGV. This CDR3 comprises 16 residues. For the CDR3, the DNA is TGTGCCAGCAAATCACTATCTAGCGGGGCCTACAATGAGCAGTTCTTC. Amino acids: CASKSLSSGAYNEQFF.

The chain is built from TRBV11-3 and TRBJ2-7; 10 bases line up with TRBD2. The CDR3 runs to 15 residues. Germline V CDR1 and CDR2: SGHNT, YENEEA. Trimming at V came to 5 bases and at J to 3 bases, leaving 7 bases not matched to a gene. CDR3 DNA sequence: TGTGCCAGCAGCCCCGGACTAGCGGTTTTCTACGAGCAGTACTTC. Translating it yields CASSPGLAVFYEQYF.

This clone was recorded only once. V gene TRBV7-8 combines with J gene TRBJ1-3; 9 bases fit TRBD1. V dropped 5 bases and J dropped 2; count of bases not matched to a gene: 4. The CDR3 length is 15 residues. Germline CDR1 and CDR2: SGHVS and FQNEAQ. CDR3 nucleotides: TGTGCCAGCAGCGTCACAGGGGGCGCTGGAAACACCATATATTTT. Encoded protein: CASSVTGGAGNTIYF.

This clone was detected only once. CDR3 sequence: CASSPQTTNEKLFF. DNA of the CDR3: TGTGCCAGCAGTCCCCAGACAACTAATGAAAAACTGTTTTTT. The chain links TRBV27 to TRBJ1-4; D ambiguous. Trimming pared 5 bases from V and 0 bases from J, leaving 7 bases between. The CDR3 sequence is 14 residues long. Germline V CDR1 and CDR2: MNHEY, SMNVEV (reference sequence). Supplemented by reference TRBV27 and TRBJ1-4, the full variable domain reads EAQVTQNPRYLITVTGKKLTVTCSQNMNHEYMSWYRQDPGLGLRQIYYSMNVEVTDKGDVPEGYKVSRKEKRNFPLILESPSPNQTSLYFCASSPQTTNEKLFFGSGTQLSVL.

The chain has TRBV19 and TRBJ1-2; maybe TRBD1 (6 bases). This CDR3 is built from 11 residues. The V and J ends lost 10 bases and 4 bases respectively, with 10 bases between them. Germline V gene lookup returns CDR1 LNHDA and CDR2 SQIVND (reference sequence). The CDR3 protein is CATTDSYGYTF. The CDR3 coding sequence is TGTGCCACTACGGACAGCTATGGCTACACCTTC.

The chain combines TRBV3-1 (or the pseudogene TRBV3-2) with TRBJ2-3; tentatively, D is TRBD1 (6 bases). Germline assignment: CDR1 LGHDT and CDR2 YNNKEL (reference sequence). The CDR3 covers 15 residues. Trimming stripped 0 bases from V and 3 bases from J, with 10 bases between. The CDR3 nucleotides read TGTGCCAGCAGCCAAGAAACAGGGCCAACAGATACGCAGTATTTT. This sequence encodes CASSQETGPTDTQYF.

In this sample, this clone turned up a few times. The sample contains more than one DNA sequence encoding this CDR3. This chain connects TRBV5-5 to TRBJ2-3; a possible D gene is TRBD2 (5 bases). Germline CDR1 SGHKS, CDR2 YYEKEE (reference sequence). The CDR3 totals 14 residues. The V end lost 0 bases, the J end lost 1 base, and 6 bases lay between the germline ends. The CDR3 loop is CASSLEGGTDTQYF. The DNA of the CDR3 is TGTGCCAGCAGCTTGGAGGGAGGCACAGATACGCAGTATTTT.

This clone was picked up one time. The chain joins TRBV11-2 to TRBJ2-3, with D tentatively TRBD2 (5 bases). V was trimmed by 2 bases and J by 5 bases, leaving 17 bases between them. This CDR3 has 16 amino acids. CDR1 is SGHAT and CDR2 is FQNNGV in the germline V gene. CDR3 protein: CASSLMRLSRGDTQYF. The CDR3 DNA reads TGTGCCAGCAGCTTAATGAGGCTATCCCGGGGAGATACGCAGTATTTT.

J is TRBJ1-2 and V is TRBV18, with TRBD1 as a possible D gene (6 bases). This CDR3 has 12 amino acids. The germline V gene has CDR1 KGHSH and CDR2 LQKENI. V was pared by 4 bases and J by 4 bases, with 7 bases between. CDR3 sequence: CASSLDSYGYTF. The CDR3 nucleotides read TGTGCCAGCTCACTGGACAGCTATGGCTACACCTTC. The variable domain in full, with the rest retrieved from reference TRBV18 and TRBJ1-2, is NAGVMQNPRHLVRRRGQEARLRCSPMKGHSHVYWYRQLPEEGLKFMVYLQKENIIDESGMPKERFSAEFPKEGPSILRIQQVVRGDSAAYFCASSLDSYGYTFGSGTRLTVV.

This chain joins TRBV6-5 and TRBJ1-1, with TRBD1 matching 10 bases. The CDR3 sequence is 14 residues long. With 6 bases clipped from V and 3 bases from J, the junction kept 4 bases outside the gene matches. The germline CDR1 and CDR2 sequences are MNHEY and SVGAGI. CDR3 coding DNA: TGTGCCAGCAGCCCGGGACAGGGGTACACTGAAGCTTTCTTT. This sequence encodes CASSPGQGYTEAFF.

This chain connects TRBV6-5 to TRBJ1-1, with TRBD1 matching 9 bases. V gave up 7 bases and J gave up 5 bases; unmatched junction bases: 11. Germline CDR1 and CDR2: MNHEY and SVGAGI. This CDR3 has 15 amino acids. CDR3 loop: CASTFVTGGRTEAFF. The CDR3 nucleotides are TGTGCCAGCACCTTCGTGACAGGGGGTAGGACTGAAGCTTTCTTT.

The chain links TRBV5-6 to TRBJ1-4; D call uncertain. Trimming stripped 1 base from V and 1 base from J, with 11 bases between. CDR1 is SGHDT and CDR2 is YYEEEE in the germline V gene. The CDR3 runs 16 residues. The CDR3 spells CASSLKRVLTNEKLFF. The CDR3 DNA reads TGTGCCAGCAGCTTGAAGAGGGTTTTAACTAATGAAAAACTGTTTTTT.

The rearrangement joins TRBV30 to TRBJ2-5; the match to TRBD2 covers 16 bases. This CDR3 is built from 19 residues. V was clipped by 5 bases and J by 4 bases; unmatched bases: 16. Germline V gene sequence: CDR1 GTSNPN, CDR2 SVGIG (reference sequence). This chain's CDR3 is CAWDVTGTSGRANSETQYF. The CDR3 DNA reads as TGTGCCTGGGACGTAACCGGGACTAGCGGGAGGGCAAACTCAGAGACCCAGTACTTC.

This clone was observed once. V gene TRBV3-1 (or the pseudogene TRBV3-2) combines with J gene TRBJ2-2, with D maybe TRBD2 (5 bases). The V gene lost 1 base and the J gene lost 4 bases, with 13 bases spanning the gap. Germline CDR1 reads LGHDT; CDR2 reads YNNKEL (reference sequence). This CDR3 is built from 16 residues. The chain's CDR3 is CASSQVGSGGTGELFF. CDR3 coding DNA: TGTGCCAGCAGCCAAGTGGGGAGTGGTGGCACCGGGGAGCTGTTTTTT.